These 18 T cell receptor beta chains came from one sample sequenced in a study of blood T cell repertoires in COVID-19. Clones were sequenced by immunoSEQ multiplex PCR, and TCRdb holds only the in-frame ones, with some missing. The sample contains 250,000 or so clones, approximately 86% of which appear only once. Sequenced: peripheral blood. These receptors were collected from a man in his forties or fifties with active or convalescent COVID-19.

The chain carries TRBV18 and TRBJ2-3, with 14 bases matching TRBD2. The CDR3 spans 17 residues. The V gene's germline CDR1 is KGHSH and CDR2 LQKENI. V was clipped by 3 bases and J by 6 bases; unmatched bases: 8. CDR3 amino acids: CASSPQWTSGGYDTQYF. CDR3 DNA sequence: TGTGCCAGCTCACCGCAATGGACTAGCGGGGGGTATGATACGCAGTATTTT.

This clone appeared once. The rearrangement joins TRBV7-2 to TRBJ2-5; TRBD2 is a possible D gene (6 bases). Per germline, CDR1 SGHTA and CDR2 FQGNSA. V lost 5 bases and J 1 base, leaving 20 bases between the germline ends. This CDR3 comprises 17 residues. The CDR3 DNA reads as TGTGCCAGCAGCCCACGCCAGGGCGGGATAATCCAAGAGACCCAGTACTTC. Encoded protein: CASSPRQGGIIQETQYF.

J is TRBJ2-7 and V is TRBV10-1; possibly TRBD1 for D (6 bases). In germline, CDR1 is WNHNN, CDR2 SYGVQD (reference sequence). This CDR3 spans 15 amino acids. Trimming took off 0 bases at V and 3 bases at J, with 12 bases between the two ends. CDR3 sequence reads: CASSESSDSLYEQYF. The CDR3 region has the DNA TGCGCCAGCAGTGAGTCCTCGGACAGCCTCTACGAGCAGTACTTC.

This chain links TRBV11-2 with TRBJ2-7, with TRBD1 identical over 9 bases. The CDR3 extends over 13 amino acids. The J segment lost 7 bases and the V segment lost 4 bases, leaving 5 bases of the junction unmatched. In germline, CDR1 is SGHAT, CDR2 FQNNGV. Here the CDR3 reads CASSWGQGGEQYF. The CDR3, as DNA: TGTGCCAGCAGCTGGGGACAGGGTGGGGAGCAGTACTTC.

The V call is TRBV30, the J call TRBJ2-7; TRBD2 matches at 9 bases. The CDR3 sequence is 15 residues long. The germline V gene has CDR1 GTSNPN and CDR2 SVGIG (reference sequence). With 1 base clipped from V and 0 bases from J, the junction kept 4 bases outside the gene matches. The CDR3 DNA reads TGTGCCTGGAGTGAAGGAGCGGGGGGCTCCTACGAGCAGTACTTC. Translating gives CAWSEGAGGSYEQYF.

The CDR3 DNA reads as TGTGCCAGCAGCCGTGCTGAGACAGGGGCTGAAGCTTTCTTT. As protein: CASSRAETGAEAFF. The chain is built from TRBV6-5 and TRBJ1-1; 8 bases align to TRBD1. Germline V gene sequence: CDR1 MNHEY, CDR2 SVGAGI. Trimming removed 6 bases from V and 6 bases from J; junction bases left unmatched: 9. The CDR3 loop spans 14 amino acids.

The gene calls are TRBV19 and TRBJ2-3, with a weak D call TRBD2 (5 bases). This CDR3 comprises 15 residues. The germline gives CDR1 LNHDA, CDR2 SQIVND (reference sequence). V lost 2 bases and J lost 3, with 12 bases in between. The CDR3 loop reads CASSISGSGTDTQYF. CDR3 sequence (DNA): TGTGCCAGTAGTATAAGTGGGAGTGGAACAGATACGCAGTATTTT. The full variable domain, rest sourced from reference TRBV19 and TRBJ2-3, is DGGITQSPKYLFRKEGQNVTLSCEQNLNHDAMYWYRQDPGQGLRLIYYSQIVNDFQKGDIAEGYSVSREKKESFPLTVTSAQKNPTAFYLCASSISGSGTDTQYFGPGTRLTVL.

The V and J genes are TRBV19 and TRBJ2-1; D uncertain. The CDR3 sequence is 16 residues long. V was shortened by 4 bases and J by 4 bases, with 17 bases between the two germline ends. In germline, CDR1 is LNHDA, CDR2 SQIVND (reference sequence). CDR3 residues: CASSRGSLEIYNEQFF. The CDR3 DNA reads TGTGCCAGTAGTAGAGGTAGTCTAGAAATATACAATGAGCAGTTCTTC.

The chain combines TRBV14 with TRBJ1-6; no firm D call. Germline CDR1 SGHDN, CDR2 FVKESK. V lost 0 bases and J 11 bases, leaving 14 bases between the germline ends. The CDR3 covers 15 residues. The CDR3 nucleotides are TGTGCCAGCAGCCAAGATTGGGCAGGAATGACACCCCTCCACTTT. This gives the protein CASSQDWAGMTPLHF.

V and J are TRBV3-1 (or the pseudogene TRBV3-2) and TRBJ2-1; D remains unclear. The CDR3 spans 15 residues. Germline loops: CDR1 LGHDT, CDR2 YNNKEL (reference sequence). Trimming removed 0 bases from V and 2 bases from J, with 8 bases in between. The CDR3 spells CASSQDLVPYNEQFF. The CDR3 DNA reads TGTGCCAGCAGCCAAGATCTTGTCCCCTACAATGAGCAGTTCTTC.

The chain recombines TRBV9 with TRBJ2-1; TRBD2 is a possible D gene (6 bases). The CDR3 consists of 15 residues. Trimming shortened V by 4 bases and J by 4 bases, and 15 bases separated the two germline ends. CDR1 SGDLS and CDR2 YYNGEE come from the germline V gene. CDR3 in amino acids: CASSISGGDYNEQFF. The CDR3 nucleotides read TGTGCCAGCAGCATTAGCGGAGGGGATTACAATGAGCAGTTCTTC.

This clone occurred a few times. The chain recombines TRBV7-9 with TRBJ2-7; 7 bases agree with TRBD2. V gave up 5 bases and J gave up 7 bases; unmatched junction bases: 2. The CDR3 consists of 11 residues. Germline lookup yields CDR1 SEHNR and CDR2 FQNEAQ (reference sequence). CDR3 residues: CASSGRGEQYF. CDR3 nucleotides: TGTGCCAGCAGCGGGAGGGGAGAGCAGTACTTC.

The chain combines TRBV19 with TRBJ1-5; 8 bases match TRBD1. Germline CDR1 reads LNHDA; CDR2 reads SQIVND (reference sequence). The CDR3 loop spans 16 amino acids. Germline trimming cut 9 bases from V and 4 bases from J; bases unmatched to any gene: 14. CDR3 amino acids: CASGHRTGRGNQPQHF. The CDR3 DNA sequence: TGTGCCAGCGGGCACAGGACAGGGCGAGGGAATCAGCCCCAGCATTTT.

The J gene is TRBJ1-3, the V gene TRBV6-5, with D uncertain. There are 15 residues in the CDR3. Looked up from germline, CDR1 is MNHEY and CDR2 is SVGAGI. The V gene lost 6 bases and the J gene lost 1 base, with 13 bases spanning the gap. DNA for the CDR3: TGTGCCAGCAGCAACGAGCTACTTTCTGGAAACACCATATATTTT. Its translation is CASSNELLSGNTIYF.

The chain recombines TRBV7-9 with TRBJ2-1; D perhaps matches TRBD1 (7 bases). This CDR3 is 17 amino acids long. Germline-derived CDR1 and CDR2 are SEHNR and FQNEAQ (reference sequence). The ends were cut back, 3 bases at V and 4 bases at J, with 19 bases in the middle. The CDR3 sequence is CASSFTTSGGRYNEQFF. The CDR3 nucleotides are TGTGCCAGCAGCTTCACCACCTCAGGGGGGCGATACAATGAGCAGTTCTTC.

V and J are TRBV30 and TRBJ1-5; 9 bases match TRBD1. The V and J ends lost 0 bases and 6 bases, in that order; junction bases with no gene match: 12. Germline CDR1 reads GTSNPN; CDR2 reads SVGIG (reference sequence). CDR3 length equals 17 residues. The CDR3 bases are TGTGCCTGGAGTGTAGGCCCCGGACAGGGGTTGAGTCAGCCCCAGCATTTT. Residues: CAWSVGPGQGLSQPQHF.

The J gene is TRBJ1-2, the V gene TRBV28; D is perhaps TRBD1 (5 bases). The CDR3 loop spans 13 amino acids. Trimming took off 3 bases at V and 8 bases at J, with 13 bases between the two ends. The V gene's germline CDR1 is MDHEN and CDR2 SYDVKM. This CDR3 is CASSLTRDDGYTF. In DNA form, the CDR3 reads TGTGCCAGCAGTTTGACCAGGGATGACGGCTACACCTTC.

This clone showed up just a few times. The chain couples TRBV5-1 to TRBJ1-2; 8 nucleotides align to TRBD1. V dropped 4 bases and J dropped 8; count of bases not matched to a gene: 22. Germline CDR1 SGHRS, CDR2 YFSETQ. This CDR3 is 18 amino acids long. DNA for the CDR3: TGCGCCAGCAGCCTAACCTCGACAGGGGTCCGTTCGTTAGGAGGCTACACCTTC. The encoded protein is CASSLTSTGVRSLGGYTF.